The 26 T cell receptor beta chains listed next were all sequenced from one sample in a study of CD8 T cells in Susac syndrome. When the RNA was reverse transcribed, random hexamers were used with an input of roughly 0.45 to 1 ug. TCRdb used MiXCR to reprocess the immunoSEQ multiplex PCR reads, holding one entry per CDR3 protein. The table has 56,000 or so distinct CDR3 sequences, about 95% seen once; the top ten hold about 0.75%. Sequenced sample: CD8+ T cells from PBMCs. Every receptor here comes from a human donor with Susac syndrome.

The chain has TRBV30 and TRBJ1-6; D is perhaps TRBD1 (6 bases). The V gene's germline CDR1 is GTSNPN and CDR2 SVGIG (reference sequence). V dropped 4 bases and J dropped 3 bases, with 10 bases sitting between them. The CDR3 runs to 14 residues. CDR3 amino acids: CAWTSGVYNSPLHF. In nucleotides, the CDR3 is TGTGCCTGGACCTCAGGGGTCTATAATTCACCCCTCCACTTT.

V gene TRBV20-1 combines with J gene TRBJ2-7; D may be TRBD1 (6 bases). The CDR3 has 12 residues. The V gene lost 6 bases and the J gene lost 3 bases, with 12 bases spanning the gap. Germline V gene sequence: CDR1 DFQATT, CDR2 SNEGSKA (reference sequence). CDR3 protein: CSAQDSHYEQYF. The CDR3 nucleotides are TGCAGTGCGCAGGACAGTCACTACGAGCAGTACTTC.

This clonotype was picked up one time. V usage is TRBV12-3 or TRBV12-4 and J usage is TRBJ1-2, with D perhaps matching TRBD1 (6 bases). Trimming took off 3 bases at V and 0 bases at J, with 17 bases between the two ends. CDR3 length: 17 amino acids. The CDR3 here is CASSFYSRDTANYGYTF. The DNA of the CDR3 is TGTGCCAGCAGTTTTTATTCTAGGGACACAGCTAACTATGGCTACACCTTC.

This clonotype was recorded a few times. This chain connects TRBV7-2 to TRBJ2-6; no clear D gene. The CDR3 has 19 amino acids. The germline V gene encodes CDR1 SGHTA and CDR2 FQGNSA. Trimming left V 5 bases short and J 0 bases short, with 20 bases between. The CDR3 loop is CASSPYMAVRPSGANVLTF. As DNA, the CDR3 is TGTGCCAGCAGCCCATACATGGCCGTCCGGCCCTCTGGGGCCAACGTCCTGACTTTC. Drawing the rest from reference TRBV7-2 and TRBJ2-6, the complete variable domain is GAGVSQSPSNKVTEKGKDVELRCDPISGHTALYWYRQSLGQGLEFLIYFQGNSAPDKSGLPSDRFSAERTGGSVSTLTIQRTQQEDSAVYLCASSPYMAVRPSGANVLTFGAGSRLTVL.

The chain links TRBV27 to TRBJ1-6, with 7 nucleotides matching TRBD1. The CDR3 has 15 residues. Germline V gene lookup returns CDR1 MNHEY and CDR2 SMNVEV (reference sequence). V shed 7 bases and J 5 bases; nucleotides not matched to a gene: 8. For the CDR3, the DNA is TGTGCCAGCAAAAAAACAGGGGTGGATAATTCACCCCTCCACTTT. It codes for CASKKTGVDNSPLHF.

CDR3 nucleotide sequence: TGTGCCTGGAGGGTTGGGGGAGGCACTGAAGCTTTCTTT. Its translation: CAWRVGGGTEAFF. The V gene is TRBV30, the J gene TRBJ1-1; a possible D gene is TRBD1 (5 bases). V shed 3 bases and J shed 4 bases, with 12 bases lying between them. The CDR3 is 13 amino acids. Germline V lookup: CDR1 GTSNPN, CDR2 SVGIG (reference sequence).

This clonotype was seen once. The V call is TRBV2, the J call TRBJ1-5, with D perhaps matching TRBD1 (5 bases). The CDR3 is 15 amino acids. The V gene's germline CDR1 is SNHLY and CDR2 FYNNEI. The CDR3 reads CDNALPRDSNQPQHF. In DNA, the CDR3 is TGTGACAATGCCCTGCCCAGGGATAGCAATCAGCCCCAGCATTTT.

This chain links TRBV11-2 with TRBJ2-4; the D is unclear. The V gene's germline CDR1 is SGHAT and CDR2 FQNNGV. Trimming removed 5 bases from V and 3 bases from J, with 17 bases in between. The CDR3 runs to 16 residues. The CDR3 here is CASSGNLGLGKNIQYF. The CDR3, as DNA: TGTGCCAGCAGCGGAAACTTGGGCCTCGGCAAAAACATTCAGTACTTC. The whole variable domain, remainder taken from reference TRBV11-2 and TRBJ2-4, is EAGVAQSPRYKIIEKRQSVAFWCNPISGHATLYWYQQILGQGPKLLIQFQNNGVVDDSQLPKDRFSAERLKGVDSTLKIQPAKLEDSAVYLCASSGNLGLGKNIQYFGAGTRLSVL.

This rearrangement joins TRBV12-3 or TRBV12-4 to TRBJ1-5; weak D call: TRBD1 (6 bases). The ends were cut back, 3 bases at V and 6 bases at J, with 12 bases in the middle. The CDR3 extends over 14 amino acids. This CDR3 reads CASSFGQRIQPQHF. The CDR3 DNA reads as TGTGCCAGCAGTTTCGGACAGCGGATTCAGCCCCAGCATTTT.

The chain employs TRBV15 and TRBJ2-5; TRBD1 matches 12 bases. CDR3 length: 15 amino acids. CDR1 is LNHNV and CDR2 is YYDKDF in the germline V gene (reference sequence). Trimming removed 3 bases from V and 5 bases from J; junction bases left unmatched: 4. The CDR3 is CATSRGDRGPETQYF. CDR3 coding DNA: TGTGCCACCAGCAGGGGGGACAGGGGGCCTGAGACCCAGTACTTC.

This chain connects TRBV19 to TRBJ1-3; D not resolved. Germline loops: CDR1 LNHDA, CDR2 SQIVND (reference sequence). V was shortened by 3 bases and J by 0 bases, with 12 bases between the two germline ends. The CDR3 covers 16 residues. The CDR3 nucleotides are TGTGCCAGTAGTATTAGAGCCCTCAGCTCTGGAAACACCATATATTTT. Translated, it gives CASSIRALSSGNTIYF.

The chain carries TRBV20-1 and TRBJ2-7, with TRBD2 matching 9 bases. The junction had 7 bases not matched to a gene; V was cut back by 1 base and J by 6 bases. Germline V gene data show CDR1 as DFQATT and CDR2 as SNEGSKA (reference sequence). The CDR3 consists of 14 residues. The DNA for the CDR3 is TGCAGTGCTAGAGGGGGCGGGGGGGCGCCCGAGCAGTACTTC. Its protein product is CSARGGGGAPEQYF.

The J gene is TRBJ1-2, the V gene TRBV7-9; a possible D gene is TRBD1 (6 bases). The CDR3 contains 15 residues. V lost 7 bases, J lost 0 bases, and 15 bases lay in between. Germline V gene data show CDR1 as SEHNR and CDR2 as FQNEAQ (reference sequence). CDR3 bases: TGTGCCAGCATCCCACCGGACAGACCTAACTATGGCTACACCTTC. This sequence encodes CASIPPDRPNYGYTF.

The V and J genes are TRBV12-3 or TRBV12-4 and TRBJ2-7, with D uncertain. The ends were cut back, 4 bases at V and 6 bases at J, with 16 bases in the middle. CDR3 length equals 14 residues. CDR3 sequence: CASSSSGLTGEQYF. The CDR3 nucleotides read TGTGCCAGCAGTTCTAGTGGCCTCACGGGCGAGCAGTACTTC.

The chain recombines TRBV29-1 with TRBJ1-2, with TRBD1 as a possible D gene (5 bases). CDR1 and CDR2 (germline): SQVTM, ANQGSEA. Deletions cut 7 bases from V and 2 bases from J, with 20 bases between. There are 15 residues in the CDR3. The CDR3 region is CSDSSGDSENYGYTF. CDR3 nucleotide sequence: TGCAGCGACAGCTCCGGCGACAGCGAGAACTATGGCTACACCTTC.

This clonotype was observed a single time. CDR3 in amino acids: CASSFAGAGDTQYF. The CDR3 DNA sequence: TGTGCCAGCAGTTTCGCCGGGGCGGGAGATACGCAGTATTTT. The chain is built from TRBV28 and TRBJ2-3, with D possibly being TRBD1 or TRBD2 (5 bases each). This CDR3 is 14 amino acids long. Germline CDR1 MDHEN, CDR2 SYDVKM. The V end lost 3 bases, the J end lost 5 bases, and 12 bases lay between the germline ends.

Only one count was recorded for this clonotype. The J gene is TRBJ2-7, the V gene TRBV27; the D is unclear. V shed 0 bases and J shed 5 bases, with 14 bases lying between them. CDR3 length equals 15 residues. The germline V gene has CDR1 MNHEY and CDR2 SMNVEV (reference sequence). CDR3 nucleotides: TGTGCCAGCAGTTTATCGAAGGCCAGGCACCACGAGCAGTACTTC. It yields the protein CASSLSKARHHEQYF.

This clonotype came up once. This rearrangement joins TRBV9 to TRBJ2-3; weak D call: TRBD2 (5 bases). CDR1 SGDLS and CDR2 YYNGEE come from the germline V gene. This CDR3 is built from 16 residues. Trimming took 0 bases from V and 0 from J, leaving 11 bases between them. The CDR3 DNA is TGTGCCAGCAGCGTAGCTCTGGGAGTTAGCACAGATACGCAGTATTTT. The encoded protein is CASSVALGVSTDTQYF.

V gene TRBV12-3 or TRBV12-4 combines with J gene TRBJ2-7; D not resolved. CDR3 length equals 13 residues. Trimming removed 4 bases at V and 1 base at J, with 8 bases between. The chain's CDR3 is CASSWRVSYEQYF. The CDR3 DNA follows: TGTGCCAGCAGTTGGAGAGTGTCCTACGAGCAGTACTTC.

The chain recombines TRBV5-4 with TRBJ2-3; weak D call: TRBD2 (5 bases). V lost 4 bases and J lost 2, with 8 bases in between. Germline V lookup: CDR1 SGHNT, CDR2 YYREEE (reference sequence). The length of the CDR3 is 13 residues. The CDR3 DNA follows: TGTGCCAGCAGCCGACTATTCACAGATACGCAGTATTTT. This gives the protein CASSRLFTDTQYF.

In its sample, this clonotype was seen once. The chain links TRBV25-1 to TRBJ2-5; D possibly corresponds to TRBD2 (6 bases). Trimming shortened V by 0 bases and J by 2 bases, and 10 bases separated the two germline ends. Germline CDR1 reads MGHDK; CDR2 reads SYGVNS. There are 15 residues in the CDR3. CDR3 nucleotides: TGTGCCAGCAGTGAATACAGGGACTGGCAAGAGACCCAGTACTTC. It codes for CASSEYRDWQETQYF.

The chain links TRBV11-2 to TRBJ2-3, with 12 bases that match TRBD2. Germline V gives CDR1 SGHAT, CDR2 FQNNGV. The CDR3 is 16 amino acids. J lost 0 bases, V lost 5 bases, and 3 bases had no gene match. The CDR3, as DNA: TGTGCCAGCAGCGGAACTAGCGGGGGGAGCACAGATACGCAGTATTTT. It translates to CASSGTSGGSTDTQYF.

This clonotype appeared once. The rearrangement links TRBV7-9 to TRBJ1-1; no definite D call. The CDR3 totals 11 residues. Trimming removed 2 bases from V and 7 bases from J, with 5 bases in between. The germline V gene has CDR1 SEHNR and CDR2 FQNEAQ (reference sequence). CDR3 sequence reads: CASSLSVEAFF. For the CDR3, the DNA is TGTGCCAGCAGCTTATCCGTTGAAGCTTTCTTT.

V is TRBV19 and J is TRBJ1-5, with TRBD1 as a possible D gene (5 bases). Per germline, CDR1 LNHDA and CDR2 SQIVND (reference sequence). The CDR3 runs to 15 residues. The V and J ends lost 8 bases and 5 bases respectively, with 19 bases between them. The CDR3 is CASEDPRERDQPQHF. The CDR3 DNA reads TGTGCCAGTGAGGACCCCAGGGAGAGGGATCAGCCCCAGCATTTT.

This rearrangement joins TRBV3-1 to TRBJ1-2; D gene uncertain. Trimming pared 0 bases from V and 6 bases from J, leaving 5 bases between. Germline CDR1 LGHDT, CDR2 YNNKEL (reference sequence). This CDR3 contains 12 residues. The CDR3 sequence is CASSQDRNGYTF. The CDR3 nucleotides are TGTGCCAGCAGCCAAGACAGGAATGGCTACACCTTC.

V usage is TRBV9 and J usage is TRBJ1-2; 8 bases line up with TRBD1. Germline assignment: CDR1 SGDLS and CDR2 YYNGEE. The CDR3 is made up of 14 amino acids. Trimming took 0 bases from V and 8 from J; bases not matched to a gene: 6. CDR3 loop: CASSVASGGDGYTF. CDR3 DNA sequence: TGTGCCAGCAGCGTAGCTTCAGGGGGCGACGGCTACACCTTC.